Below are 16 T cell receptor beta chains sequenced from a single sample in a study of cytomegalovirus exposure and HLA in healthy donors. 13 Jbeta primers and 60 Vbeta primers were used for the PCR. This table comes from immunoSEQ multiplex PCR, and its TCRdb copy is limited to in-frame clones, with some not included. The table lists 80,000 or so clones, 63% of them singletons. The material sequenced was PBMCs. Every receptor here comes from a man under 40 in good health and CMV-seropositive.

The CDR3 nucleotides are TGCGCCAGCAGCGTCTACAGGGGAGGCACAGATACGCAGTATTTT. This codes for CASSVYRGGTDTQYF. The V gene is TRBV5-1, the J gene TRBJ2-3; 7 nucleotides line up with TRBD1. J was trimmed by 1 base and V by 4 bases; bases with no gene match: 6. Per the germline V gene, CDR1 is SGHRS and CDR2 is YFSETQ. The CDR3 is 15 amino acids.

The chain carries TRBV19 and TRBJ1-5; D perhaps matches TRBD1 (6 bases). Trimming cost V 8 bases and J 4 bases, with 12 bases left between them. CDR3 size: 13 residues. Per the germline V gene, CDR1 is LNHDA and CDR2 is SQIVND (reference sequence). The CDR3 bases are TGTGCCAGTCACGGGACAACAAATCAGCCCCAGCATTTT. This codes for CASHGTTNQPQHF.

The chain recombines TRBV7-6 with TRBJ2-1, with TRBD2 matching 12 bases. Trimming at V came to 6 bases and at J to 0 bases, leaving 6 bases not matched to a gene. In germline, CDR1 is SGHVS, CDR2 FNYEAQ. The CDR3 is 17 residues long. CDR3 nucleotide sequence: TGTGCCAGCAGACAGGGACTAGCGGGCTCCTCCTACAATGAGCAGTTCTTC. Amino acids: CASRQGLAGSSYNEQFF. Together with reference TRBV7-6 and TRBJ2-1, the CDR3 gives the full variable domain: GAGVSQSPRYKVTKRGQDVALRCDPISGHVSLYWYRQALGQGPEFLTYFNYEAQQDKSGLPNDRFSAERPEGSISTLTIQRTEQRDSAMYRCASRQGLAGSSYNEQFFGPGTRLTVL.

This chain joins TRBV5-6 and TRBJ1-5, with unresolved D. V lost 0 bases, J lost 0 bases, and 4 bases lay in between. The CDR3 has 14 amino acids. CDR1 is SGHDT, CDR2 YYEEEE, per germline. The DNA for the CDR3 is TGTGCCAGCAGCTTGGGCGGTAGCAATCAGCCCCAGCATTTT. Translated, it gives CASSLGGSNQPQHF.

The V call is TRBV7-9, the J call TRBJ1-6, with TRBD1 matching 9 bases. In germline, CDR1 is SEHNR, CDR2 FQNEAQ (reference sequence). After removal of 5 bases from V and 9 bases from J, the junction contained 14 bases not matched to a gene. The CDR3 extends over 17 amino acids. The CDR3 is CASSPRDREFTGSPLHF. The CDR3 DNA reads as TGTGCCAGCAGCCCCCGGGACAGGGAGTTTACGGGTTCACCCCTCCACTTT.

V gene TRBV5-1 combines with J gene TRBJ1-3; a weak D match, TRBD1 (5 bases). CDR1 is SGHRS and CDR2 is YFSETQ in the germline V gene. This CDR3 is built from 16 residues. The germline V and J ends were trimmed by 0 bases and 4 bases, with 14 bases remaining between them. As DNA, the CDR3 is TGCGCCAGCAGCTTGGTAGGGGTGGCGAGAGGAAACACCATATATTTT. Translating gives CASSLVGVARGNTIYF.

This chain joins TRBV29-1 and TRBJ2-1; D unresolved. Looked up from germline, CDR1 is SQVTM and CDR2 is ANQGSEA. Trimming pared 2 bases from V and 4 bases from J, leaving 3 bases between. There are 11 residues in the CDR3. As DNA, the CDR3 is TGCAGCGTTGAACAATACAATGAGCAGTTCTTC. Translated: CSVEQYNEQFF.

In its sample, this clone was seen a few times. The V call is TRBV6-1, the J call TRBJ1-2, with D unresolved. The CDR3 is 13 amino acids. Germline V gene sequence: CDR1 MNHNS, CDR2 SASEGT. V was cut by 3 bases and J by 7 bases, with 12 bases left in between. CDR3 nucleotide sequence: TGTGCCAGCAGTGACCGAGAGGCGAGTGGCTACACCTTC. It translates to CASSDREASGYTF.

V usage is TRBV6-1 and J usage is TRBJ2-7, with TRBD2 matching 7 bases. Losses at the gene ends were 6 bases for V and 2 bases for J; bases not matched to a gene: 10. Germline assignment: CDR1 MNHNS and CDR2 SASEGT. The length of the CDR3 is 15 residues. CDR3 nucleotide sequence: TGTGCCAGCAGCCCTGGGGGAGGGATGACCTACGAGCAGTACTTC. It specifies CASSPGGGMTYEQYF.

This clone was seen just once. In DNA form, the CDR3 reads TGTGCCAGCAGCCCAATTGTACAGGGGAAGGGCACTGAAGCTTTCTTT. The encoded protein is CASSPIVQGKGTEAFF. This chain connects TRBV5-6 to TRBJ1-1; 7 positions agree with TRBD1. This CDR3 comprises 16 residues. CDR1 is SGHDT and CDR2 is YYEEEE in the germline V gene. Germline trimming cut 4 bases from V and 4 bases from J; bases unmatched to any gene: 13.

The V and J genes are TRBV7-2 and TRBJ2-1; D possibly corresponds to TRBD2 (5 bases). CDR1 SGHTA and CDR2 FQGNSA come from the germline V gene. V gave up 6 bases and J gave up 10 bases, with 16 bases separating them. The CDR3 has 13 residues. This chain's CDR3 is CASSRQTSDEQFF. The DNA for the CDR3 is TGTGCCAGCAGTCGCCAAACTAGTGACGAGCAGTTCTTC.

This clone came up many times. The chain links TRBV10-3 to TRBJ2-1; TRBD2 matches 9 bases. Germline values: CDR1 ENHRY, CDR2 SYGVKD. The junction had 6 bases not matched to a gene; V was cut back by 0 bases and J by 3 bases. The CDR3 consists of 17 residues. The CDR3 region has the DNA TGTGCCATCAGTGAGTCGGCGGCTAGCGGGGACTACAATGAGCAGTTCTTC. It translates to CAISESAASGDYNEQFF.

In nucleotides, the CDR3 is TGTGCCAGCAGCCGCCCGGGACAGAATCAGCCCCAGCATTTT. It encodes CASSRPGQNQPQHF. This rearrangement joins TRBV2 to TRBJ1-5; TRBD1 agrees at 7 bases. CDR1 and CDR2 (germline): SNHLY, FYNNEI. V gave up 6 bases and J gave up 4 bases; unmatched junction bases: 6. The CDR3 has 14 amino acids.

CDR3: CAWSVRGTGITIYF. CDR3 nucleotide sequence: TGTGCCTGGAGTGTACGTGGCACGGGGATCACCATATATTTT. V usage is TRBV30 and J usage is TRBJ1-3; D not resolved. The CDR3 sequence is 14 residues long. Between the trimmed V and J ends, which lost 0 bases and 9 bases, there was a span of 15 bases. Germline-derived CDR1 and CDR2 are GTSNPN and SVGIG (reference sequence).

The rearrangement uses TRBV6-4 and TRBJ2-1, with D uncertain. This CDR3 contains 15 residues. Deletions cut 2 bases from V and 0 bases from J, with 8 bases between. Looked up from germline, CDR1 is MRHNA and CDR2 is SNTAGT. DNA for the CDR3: TGTGCCAGCAGTGACGGCGGCAACTCCTACAATGAGCAGTTCTTC. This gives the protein CASSDGGNSYNEQFF.

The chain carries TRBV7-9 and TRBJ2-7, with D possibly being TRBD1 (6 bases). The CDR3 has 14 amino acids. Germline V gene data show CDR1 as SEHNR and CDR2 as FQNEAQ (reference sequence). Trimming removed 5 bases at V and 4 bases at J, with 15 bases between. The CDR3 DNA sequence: TGTGCCAGCAGCGGGGGCCTAACAGGATACGAGCAGTACTTC. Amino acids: CASSGGLTGYEQYF.